This T cell receptor beta chain emerged from a study of technical replicates of blood from a few donors. The table came from immunoSEQ multiplex PCR; TCRdb's copy has only in-frame clones and leaves some out. The table has approximately 94,000 clones, 95% to 97% seen once; the top ten hold 0.36%. The clonotype was recovered from a human donor in good health. The sequenced sample was T cells isolated from PBMCs.

CDR3 bases: TGTGCCAGCACTAGGCAGGGGGGCCATGAGCAGTTCTTC. Translated: CASTRQGGHEQFF. The chain uses TRBV25-1 and TRBJ2-1, with a weak D call TRBD1 (7 bases). Germline CDR1 MGHDK, CDR2 SYGVNS. The CDR3 extends over 13 amino acids. V was trimmed by 7 bases and J by 8 bases, leaving 15 bases between them. Variable domain in full (rest from reference TRBV25-1 and TRBJ2-1): EADIYQTPRYLVIGTGKKITLECSQTMGHDKMYWYQQDPGMELHLIHYSYGVNSTEKGDLSSESTVSRIRTEHFPLTLESARPSHTSQYLCASTRQGGHEQFFGPGTRLTVL.